This T cell receptor (beta chain) was identified during a study of radiation and T cells in renal cell carcinoma. At the level of the study: Nephrectomy followed 15 Gy stereotactic body radiation by 4 weeks.

Whole-study findings and limits: In blood, top tumor clones expanded by 2 weeks, shrinking by 4.

Some clones are missing from TCRdb's copy, which holds only in-frame ones; the method was immunoSEQ multiplex PCR. The sample consists of 130,000 or so clones, about 88% of them appearing once. V was clipped by 5 bases and J by 5 bases; unmatched bases: 14. The CDR3 has 16 amino acids. CDR1 is SEHNR, CDR2 FQNEAQ, per germline (reference sequence). Remarks on this clone: Its antigen is not known.

As for time point: baseline pretreatment blood. Treatment noted: 15 Gy SBRT to primary tumor, nephrectomy 4 weeks later. Sequences were derived from blood, sampled from a patient whose treatment included radiotherapy and nephrectomy. The TCR originated in a woman aged 45-59 years with renal cell carcinoma. The chain is built from TRBV7-9 and TRBJ1-1; 7 positions agree with TRBD1. CDR3 bases: TGTGCCAGCAGCCCGACAAGACAGGGCCCGGGGACTGAAGCTTTCTTT. It is translated as CASSPTRQGPGTEAFF.